Listed below are T cell receptor beta chains from one sample, sequenced in a study of shared clonotypes between healthy human individuals. The protocol was immunoSEQ multiplex PCR, while the TCRdb copy is restricted to in-frame clones and leaves out a portion. Seen here are millions of clones, approximately 95% observed once, and the top ten hold roughly 0.13%. Sequenced material: naive CD4+ T cells sorted from blood. These receptor sequences come from a man in his late teens or twenties in good health. Both conserved end residues are part of each CDR3. The D gene is left open where the match is weak. Some rows have no size entry. The others give once, few or many, or a class for an expanded clone.

V gene,J gene,D gene,clone size,CDR3 protein,CDR3 DNA
TRBV28,TRBJ1-4,TRBD1,many,CASSSGTDEKLFF,TGTGCCAGCAGTTCCGGGACAGATGAAAAACTGTTTTTT
TRBV11-3,TRBJ1-6,TRBD1,NA,CASSYRGQAYNSPLHF,TGTGCCAGCAGTTATCGCGGACAGGCCTATAATTCACCCCTCCACTTT
TRBV28,TRBJ1-2,NA,NA,CASRVGSLGYTF,TGTGCCAGCAGGGTGGGCAGCTTAGGCTACACCTTC
TRBV19,TRBJ1-5,NA,NA,CASRWEGNQPQHF,TGTGCCTCAAGGTGGGAGGGCAATCAGCCCCAGCATTTT
TRBV6-1,TRBJ2-1,TRBD1,NA,CASSGTLDRGPYNEQFF,TGTGCCAGCAGTGGAACCTTAGACAGGGGCCCCTACAATGAGCAGTTCTTC
TRBV5-1,TRBJ2-3,NA,NA,CASSLVRPTDTQYF,TGCGCCAGCAGCTTGGTACGGCCCACAGATACGCAGTATTTT
TRBV11-3,TRBJ2-2,NA,NA,CASSTSSVTPRAGELFF,TGTGCCAGCAGCACAAGTAGTGTGACCCCAAGGGCCGGGGAGCTGTTTTTT
TRBV9,TRBJ2-7,TRBD1,NA,CASSAGTGWAYEQYF,TGTGCCAGCAGCGCCGGGACAGGCTGGGCCTACGAGCAGTACTTC
TRBV6-1,TRBJ1-5,NA,NA,CAGGRGSNQPQHF,TGTGCCGGGGGCAGGGGTAGCAATCAGCCCCAGCATTTT
TRBV6-6,TRBJ2-3,TRBD2,NA,CASSRFGGVATQYF,TGTGCCAGCAGTCGGTTTGGGGGGGTCGCTACGCAGTATTTT
TRBV2,TRBJ2-5,NA,NA,CASSDLVPQETQYF,TGTGCCAGCAGTGATCTGGTACCCCAAGAGACCCAGTACTTC
TRBV10-1,TRBJ2-1,NA,NA,CASSAAGRAFNEQFF,TGCGCCAGCAGTGCTGCGGGAAGAGCGTTCAATGAGCAGTTCTTC
TRBV6-1,TRBJ1-6,TRBD1,NA,CASRTTGVSPLHF,TGTGCCAGCAGGACGACAGGGGTCTCACCCCTCCACTTT
TRBV10-1,TRBJ2-1,TRBD2,NA,CASSESLLAGVRNEQFF,TGCGCCAGCAGTGAGTCACTCCTAGCGGGAGTTCGAAATGAGCAGTTCTTC
TRBV5-1,TRBJ2-7,NA,NA,CASSSTGPSYEQYF,TGCGCCAGCAGCTCTACGGGTCCGTCCTACGAGCAGTACTTC
TRBV2,TRBJ2-1,NA,NA,CASSAEKGGEQFF,TGTGCCAGCAGCGCGGAAAAGGGGGGTGAGCAGTTCTTC
TRBV6-6,TRBJ2-1,TRBD1,NA,CASSSGGAYEQFF,TGTGCCAGCAGTTCAGGGGGCGCGTATGAGCAGTTCTTC
TRBV7-9,TRBJ1-1,NA,NA,CASSAQVWETEAFF,TGTGCCAGCAGCGCACAGGTGTGGGAAACTGAAGCTTTCTTT
TRBV7-6,TRBJ1-3,NA,NA,CASSSVSGPGNTIYF,TGTGCCAGCAGCTCGGTTAGCGGGCCTGGAAACACCATATATTTT
TRBV7-9,TRBJ1-2,NA,NA,CASSLPSNYGYTF,TGTGCCAGCAGCTTACCGAGTAACTATGGCTACACCTTC
TRBV28,TRBJ2-5,TRBD2,NA,CASSLAGFETQYF,TGTGCCAGCAGCCTAGCGGGGTTTGAGACCCAGTACTTC
TRBV28,TRBJ1-2,NA,once,CASSFQGDGYTF,TGTGCCAGCAGTTTTCAAGGGGATGGCTACACCTTC
TRBV5-6,TRBJ2-5,NA,NA,CASSRYSVPLETQYF,TGTGCCAGCAGCCGCTACAGCGTTCCCCTAGAGACCCAGTACTTC
TRBV28,TRBJ2-7,TRBD1,NA,CASSSPGTGWNEQYF,TGTGCCAGCAGTTCACCCGGGACAGGGTGGAACGAGCAGTACTTC
TRBV19,TRBJ2-7,NA,NA,CASSGGRNEYEQYF,TGTGCCAGTAGCGGTGGGAGGAATGAATACGAGCAGTACTTC
TRBV6-5,TRBJ2-7,TRBD2,once,CASSWTSGKPYEQYF,TGTGCCAGCAGTTGGACTAGCGGGAAACCCTACGAGCAGTACTTC
TRBV5-1,TRBJ2-7,NA,NA,CASSTRGTNSYEQYF,TGCGCCAGCAGCACCCGGGGCACCAACTCCTACGAGCAGTACTTC
TRBV10-3,TRBJ2-7,TRBD1,NA,CAIRNPTGKGATYEQYF,TGTGCCATCAGGAACCCTACCGGTAAGGGGGCGACCTACGAGCAGTACTTC
TRBV5-1,TRBJ1-1,TRBD1,NA,CASSLGGQGAPEAFF,TGCGCCAGCAGCTTGGGGGGACAGGGGGCCCCTGAAGCTTTCTTT
TRBV10-3,TRBJ1-5,NA,NA,CAISGTQNNNQPQHF,TGTGCCATCAGCGGGACACAGAACAACAATCAGCCCCAGCATTTT
TRBV28,TRBJ1-2,NA,NA,CASSLGLTGYGYTF,TGTGCCAGCAGTTTGGGACTCACCGGGTATGGCTACACCTTC
TRBV30,TRBJ1-2,NA,few,CAFKGREYGYTF,TGTGCCTTTAAGGGCAGGGAATATGGCTACACCTTC
TRBV7-8,TRBJ2-7,NA,NA,CASSSRQTKLYEQYF,TGTGCCAGCAGCTCGAGACAGACAAAGCTTTACGAGCAGTACTTC
TRBV30,TRBJ2-1,NA,NA,CAWTRQGRAGEQFF,TGTGCCTGGACCCGACAGGGTAGAGCGGGTGAGCAGTTCTTC
TRBV7-6,TRBJ2-1,TRBD2,NA,CASSLSSGIYNEQFF,TGTGCCAGCAGCTTATCGAGCGGGATATACAATGAGCAGTTCTTC
TRBV5-1,TRBJ2-2,NA,NA,CASSLAVANTGELFF,TGCGCCAGCAGCTTGGCTGTCGCGAACACCGGGGAGCTGTTTTTT
TRBV7-9,TRBJ2-7,NA,NA,CASSLVWSYEQYF,TGTGCCAGCAGCTTAGTTTGGTCTTACGAGCAGTACTTC
TRBV6-5,TRBJ1-2,TRBD1,NA,CASSYTTGGSGYTF,TGTGCCAGCAGTTACACTACAGGGGGGTCTGGCTACACCTTC
TRBV5-1,TRBJ2-3,NA,NA,CASSRSLGDTQYF,TGCGCCAGCAGCAGGAGTTTGGGAGATACGCAGTATTTT
TRBV5-4,TRBJ2-1,NA,NA,CASSLDASRSHNEQFF,TGTGCCAGCAGCCTGGACGCCTCCCGATCACACAATGAGCAGTTCTTC
TRBV27,TRBJ2-7,TRBD1,NA,CASSFAGGYEQYF,TGTGCCAGCAGTTTTGCAGGGGGCTACGAGCAGTACTTC
TRBV10-3,TRBJ2-7,TRBD2,NA,CATEPGTTYEQYF,TGTGCCACCGAACCCGGGACTACCTACGAGCAGTACTTC
TRBV30,TRBJ1-4,NA,few,CAWGRDTRSRLFF,TGTGCCTGGGGCCGGGACACTCGGAGTCGGCTGTTTTTT
TRBV7-9,TRBJ2-3,TRBD2,NA,CASSLAAWTSGKTDTQYF,TGTGCCAGCAGCTTAGCCGCCTGGACTAGCGGGAAAACAGATACGCAGTATTTT
TRBV5-6,TRBJ2-7,NA,NA,CASSRDYEQYF,TGTGCCAGCAGCCGGGACTACGAGCAGTACTTC
TRBV11-2,TRBJ2-5,TRBD1,once,CASSLAIRQGRQETQYF,TGTGCCAGCAGCTTGGCAATAAGACAGGGTCGACAAGAGACCCAGTACTTC
TRBV30,TRBJ1-3,NA,NA,CAWTNIGIGGNTIYF,TGTGCCTGGACCAATATCGGAATCGGTGGAAACACCATATATTTT
TRBV7-9,TRBJ2-3,TRBD2,NA,CASRSGTSGFTDTQYF,TGTGCCAGCAGATCCGGGACTAGCGGATTCACAGATACGCAGTATTTT
TRBV2,TRBJ2-1,NA,NA,CASSVGGTGVERFF,TGTGCCAGCAGTGTAGGCGGAACGGGTGTCGAGCGATTCTTC
TRBV7-2,TRBJ2-3,TRBD1,NA,CASSLQGALTDTQYF,TGTGCCAGCAGCCTACAGGGGGCTTTAACAGATACGCAGTATTTT
TRBV5-1,TRBJ2-2,NA,NA,CASSFEGTGELFF,TGCGCCAGCAGCTTCGAGGGGACCGGGGAGCTGTTTTTT